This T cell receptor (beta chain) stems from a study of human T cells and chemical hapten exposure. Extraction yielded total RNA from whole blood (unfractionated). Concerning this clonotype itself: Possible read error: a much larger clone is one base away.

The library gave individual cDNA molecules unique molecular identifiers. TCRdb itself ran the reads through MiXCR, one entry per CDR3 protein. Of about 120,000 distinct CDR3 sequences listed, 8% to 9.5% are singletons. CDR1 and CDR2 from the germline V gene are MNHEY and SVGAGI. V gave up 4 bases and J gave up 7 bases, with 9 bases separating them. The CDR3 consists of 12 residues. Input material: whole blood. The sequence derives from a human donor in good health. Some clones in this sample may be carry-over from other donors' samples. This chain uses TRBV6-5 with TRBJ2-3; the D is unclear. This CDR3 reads CASSSNSNTQYF. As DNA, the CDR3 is TGTGCCAGCAGTTCAAACAGCAATACGCAGTATTTT.